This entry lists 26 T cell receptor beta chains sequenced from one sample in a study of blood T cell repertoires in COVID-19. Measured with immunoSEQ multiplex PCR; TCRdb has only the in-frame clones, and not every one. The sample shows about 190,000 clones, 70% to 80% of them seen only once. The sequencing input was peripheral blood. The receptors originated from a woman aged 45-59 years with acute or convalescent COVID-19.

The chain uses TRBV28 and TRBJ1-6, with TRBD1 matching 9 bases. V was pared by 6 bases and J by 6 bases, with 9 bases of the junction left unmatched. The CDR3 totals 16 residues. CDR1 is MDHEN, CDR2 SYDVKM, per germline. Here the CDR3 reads CASSAHGQGPNSPLHF. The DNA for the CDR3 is TGTGCCAGCAGCGCTCACGGACAGGGGCCTAATTCACCCCTCCACTTT.

DNA of the CDR3: TGCGCCAGCAGCACAGACTACGAGCAGTACTTC. It yields the protein CASSTDYEQYF. This chain connects TRBV10-1 to TRBJ2-7; no definite D call. The V end lost 6 bases, the J end lost 3 bases, and 6 bases lay between the germline ends. Germline V lookup: CDR1 WNHNN, CDR2 SYGVQD (reference sequence). The CDR3 spans 11 residues.

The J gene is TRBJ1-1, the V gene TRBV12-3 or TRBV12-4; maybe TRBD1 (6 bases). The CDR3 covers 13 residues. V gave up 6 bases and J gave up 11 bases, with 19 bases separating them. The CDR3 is CASRPGTTTSAFF. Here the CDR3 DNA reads TGTGCCAGCAGACCCGGGACAACTACCTCGGCTTTCTTT.

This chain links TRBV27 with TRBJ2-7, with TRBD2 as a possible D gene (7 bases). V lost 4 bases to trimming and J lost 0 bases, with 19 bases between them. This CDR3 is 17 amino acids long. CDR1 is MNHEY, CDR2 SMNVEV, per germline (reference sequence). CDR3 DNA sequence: TGTGCCAGCAGTTCCCCCTCGGGGGGAGGGGGCTCCTACGAGCAGTACTTC. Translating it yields CASSSPSGGGGSYEQYF.

The CDR3 spells CSVSFRAGGTDTQYF. The CDR3 bases are TGCAGCGTTAGTTTTCGGGCGGGGGGCACAGATACGCAGTATTTT. V usage is TRBV29-1 and J usage is TRBJ2-3, with 7 bases matching TRBD2. Germline CDR1 is SQVTM and CDR2 is ANQGSEA. The V segment lost 5 bases and the J segment 1 base; nucleotides outside the gene matches: 9. CDR3 length: 15 residues.

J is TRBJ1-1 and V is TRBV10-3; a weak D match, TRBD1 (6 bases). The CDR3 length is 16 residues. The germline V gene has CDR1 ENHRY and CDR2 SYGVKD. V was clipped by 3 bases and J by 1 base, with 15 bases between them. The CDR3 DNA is TGTGCCATCAGTGACCCCTCCCTAGGGGGGAACACTGAAGCTTTCTTT. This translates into CAISDPSLGGNTEAFF.

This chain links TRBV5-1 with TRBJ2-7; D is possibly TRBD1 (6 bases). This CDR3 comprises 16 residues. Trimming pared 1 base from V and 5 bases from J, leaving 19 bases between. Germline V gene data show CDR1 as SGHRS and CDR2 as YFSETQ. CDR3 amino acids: CASSLTSTGMANEQYF. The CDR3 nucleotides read TGCGCCAGCAGCTTGACTTCGACAGGTATGGCGAACGAGCAGTACTTC.

The chain's CDR3 is CASSESGSGTDTQYF. DNA of the CDR3: TGCGCCAGCAGTGAGTCGGGGTCAGGGACAGATACGCAGTATTTT. This chain links TRBV10-1 with TRBJ2-3; D is perhaps TRBD1 (5 bases). This CDR3 is built from 15 residues. CDR1 is WNHNN, CDR2 SYGVQD, per germline (reference sequence). Between the trimmed V and J ends, which lost 0 bases and 3 bases, there was a span of 10 bases.

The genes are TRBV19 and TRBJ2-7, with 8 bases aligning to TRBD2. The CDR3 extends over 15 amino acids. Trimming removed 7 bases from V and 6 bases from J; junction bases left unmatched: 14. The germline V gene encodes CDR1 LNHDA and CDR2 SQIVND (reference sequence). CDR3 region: CASTHRGAGDLEQYF. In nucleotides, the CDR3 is TGTGCCAGTACCCACCGGGGAGCGGGGGACCTCGAGCAGTACTTC.

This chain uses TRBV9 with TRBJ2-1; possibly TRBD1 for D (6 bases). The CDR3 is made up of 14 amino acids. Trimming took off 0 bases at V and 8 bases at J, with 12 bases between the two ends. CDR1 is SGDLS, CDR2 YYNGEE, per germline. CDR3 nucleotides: TGTGCCAGCAGCGTAGAAATCCAGGGGCATGAGCAGTTCTTC. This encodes CASSVEIQGHEQFF.

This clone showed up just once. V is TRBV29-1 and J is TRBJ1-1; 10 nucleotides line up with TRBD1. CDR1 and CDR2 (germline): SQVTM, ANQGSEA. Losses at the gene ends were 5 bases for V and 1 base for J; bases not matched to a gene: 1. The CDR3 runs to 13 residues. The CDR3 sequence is CSVRTGGNTEAFF. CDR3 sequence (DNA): TGCAGCGTTAGGACAGGGGGGAACACTGAAGCTTTCTTT.

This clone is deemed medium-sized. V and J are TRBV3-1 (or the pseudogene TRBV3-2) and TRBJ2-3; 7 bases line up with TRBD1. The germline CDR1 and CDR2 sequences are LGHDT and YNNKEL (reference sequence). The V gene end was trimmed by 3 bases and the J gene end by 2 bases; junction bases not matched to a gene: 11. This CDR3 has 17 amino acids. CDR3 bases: TGTGCCAGCAGCCAGGCCAGGGGGAGTCGTTACACAGATACGCAGTATTTT. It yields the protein CASSQARGSRYTDTQYF.

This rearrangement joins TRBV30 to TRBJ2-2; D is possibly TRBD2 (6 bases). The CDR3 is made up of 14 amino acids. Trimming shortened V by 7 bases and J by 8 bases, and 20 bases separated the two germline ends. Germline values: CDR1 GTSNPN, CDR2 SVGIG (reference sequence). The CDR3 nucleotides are TGTGCCTCCTCCCGGGACTTTGTGGTTGGGGAGCTGTTTTTT. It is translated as CASSRDFVVGELFF.

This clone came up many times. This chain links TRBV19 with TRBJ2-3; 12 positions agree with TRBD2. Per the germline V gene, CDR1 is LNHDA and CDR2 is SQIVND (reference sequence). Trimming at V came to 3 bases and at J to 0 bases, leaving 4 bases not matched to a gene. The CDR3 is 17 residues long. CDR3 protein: CASSIWGTSGSTDTQYF. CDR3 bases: TGTGCCAGTAGTATTTGGGGGACTAGCGGGAGCACAGATACGCAGTATTTT.

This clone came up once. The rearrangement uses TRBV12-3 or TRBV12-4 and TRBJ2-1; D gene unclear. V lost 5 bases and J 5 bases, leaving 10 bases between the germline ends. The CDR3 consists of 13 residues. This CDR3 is CASSLERHNEQFF. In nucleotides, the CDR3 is TGTGCCAGCAGTCTCGAGAGGCACAATGAGCAGTTCTTC.

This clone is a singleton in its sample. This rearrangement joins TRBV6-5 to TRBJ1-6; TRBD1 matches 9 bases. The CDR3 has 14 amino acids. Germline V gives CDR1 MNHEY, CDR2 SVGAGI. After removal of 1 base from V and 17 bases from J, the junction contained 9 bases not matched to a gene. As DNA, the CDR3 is TGTGCCAGCAGTTACTACGGACAGGGGTCGCCTATCCACTTT. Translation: CASSYYGQGSPIHF.

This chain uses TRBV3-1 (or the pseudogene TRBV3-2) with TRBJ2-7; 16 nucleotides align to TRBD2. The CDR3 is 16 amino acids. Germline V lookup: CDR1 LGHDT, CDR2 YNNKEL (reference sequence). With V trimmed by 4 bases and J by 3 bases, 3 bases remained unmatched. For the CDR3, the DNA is TGTGCCAGCAGCCCGGGACTAGCGGGGGGGCTCTACGAGCAGTACTTC. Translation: CASSPGLAGGLYEQYF.

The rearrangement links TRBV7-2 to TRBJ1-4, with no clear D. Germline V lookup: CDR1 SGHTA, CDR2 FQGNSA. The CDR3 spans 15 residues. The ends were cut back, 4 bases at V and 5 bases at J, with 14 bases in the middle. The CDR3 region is CASSSRPQWNEKLFF. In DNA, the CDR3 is TGTGCCAGCAGCTCCCGTCCACAGTGGAATGAAAAACTGTTTTTT.

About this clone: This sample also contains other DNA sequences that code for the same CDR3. The CDR3, as DNA: TGTGCCAGCAGCCCGCGATTAGCGGGGGCTTCCTACAATGAGCAGTTCTTC. Its translation is CASSPRLAGASYNEQFF. The chain links TRBV11-2 to TRBJ2-1, with TRBD2 identical over 9 bases. The germline V gene encodes CDR1 SGHAT and CDR2 FQNNGV. This CDR3 region has 17 residues. With 5 bases clipped from V and 1 base from J, the junction kept 9 bases outside the gene matches.

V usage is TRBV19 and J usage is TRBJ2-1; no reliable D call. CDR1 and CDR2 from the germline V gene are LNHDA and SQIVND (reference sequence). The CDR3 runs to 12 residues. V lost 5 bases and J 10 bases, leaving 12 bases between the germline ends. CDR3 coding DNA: TGTGCCAGTAGTCCGTCCCTGTTCGAGCAGTTCTTC. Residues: CASSPSLFEQFF.

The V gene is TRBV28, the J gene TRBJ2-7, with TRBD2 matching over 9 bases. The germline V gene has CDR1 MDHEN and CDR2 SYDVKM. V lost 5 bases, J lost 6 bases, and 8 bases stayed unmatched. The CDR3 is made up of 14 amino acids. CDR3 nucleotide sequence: TGTGCCAGCAGTCGTCTAGCGGGAACGGGCGAGCAGTACTTC. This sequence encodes CASSRLAGTGEQYF.

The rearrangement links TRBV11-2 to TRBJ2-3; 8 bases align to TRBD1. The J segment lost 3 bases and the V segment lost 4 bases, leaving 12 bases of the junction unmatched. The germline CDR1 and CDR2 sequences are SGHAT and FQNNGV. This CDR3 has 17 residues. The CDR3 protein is CASSSHSQGARTDTQYF. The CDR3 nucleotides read TGTGCCAGCAGCTCTCACTCTCAGGGGGCGAGGACAGATACGCAGTATTTT.

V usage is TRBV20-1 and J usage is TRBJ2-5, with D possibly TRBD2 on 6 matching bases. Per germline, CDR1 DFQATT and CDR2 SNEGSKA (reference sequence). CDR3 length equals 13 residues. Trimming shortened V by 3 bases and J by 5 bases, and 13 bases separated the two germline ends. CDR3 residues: CSASSAGGETQYF. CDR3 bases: TGCAGTGCTAGTTCGGCCGGAGGGGAGACCCAGTACTTC.

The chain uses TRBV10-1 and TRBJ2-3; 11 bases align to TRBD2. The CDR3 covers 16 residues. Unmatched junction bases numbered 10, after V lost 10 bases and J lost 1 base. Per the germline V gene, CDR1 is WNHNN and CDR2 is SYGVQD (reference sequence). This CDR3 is CATGLAGWKGTDTQYF. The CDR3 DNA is TGCGCCACCGGACTAGCGGGCTGGAAGGGCACAGATACGCAGTATTTT.

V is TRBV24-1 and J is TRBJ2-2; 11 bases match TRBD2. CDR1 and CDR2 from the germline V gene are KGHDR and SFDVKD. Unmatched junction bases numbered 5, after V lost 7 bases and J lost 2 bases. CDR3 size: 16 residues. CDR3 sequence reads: CATRSTSGVNTGELFF. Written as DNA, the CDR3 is TGTGCCACCAGATCGACTAGCGGGGTAAACACCGGGGAGCTGTTTTTT.

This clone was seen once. The CDR3 protein is CASSLMQGARSNQPQHF. CDR3 sequence (DNA): TGTGCCAGCAGTTTAATGCAGGGGGCGAGGAGCAATCAGCCCCAGCATTTT. The rearrangement uses TRBV28 and TRBJ1-5; TRBD1 agrees at 8 bases. V was pared by 2 bases and J by 1 base, with 7 bases of the junction left unmatched. Germline assignment: CDR1 MDHEN and CDR2 SYDVKM. The CDR3 runs to 17 residues.